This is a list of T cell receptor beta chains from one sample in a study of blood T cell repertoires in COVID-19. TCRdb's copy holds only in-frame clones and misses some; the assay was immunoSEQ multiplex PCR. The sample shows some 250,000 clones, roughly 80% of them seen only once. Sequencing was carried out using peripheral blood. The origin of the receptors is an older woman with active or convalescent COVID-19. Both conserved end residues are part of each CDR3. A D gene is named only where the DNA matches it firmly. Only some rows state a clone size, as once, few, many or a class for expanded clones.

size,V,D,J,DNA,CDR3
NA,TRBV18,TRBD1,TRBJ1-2,TGTGCCAGCTCACGAACTGGGACAGAGTATCTTGACTATGGCTACACCTTC,CASSRTGTEYLDYGYTF
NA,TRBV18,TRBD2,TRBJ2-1,TGTGCCAGCTCACCACCAGCCGCGGGGGGGAAGGCTGAGCAGTTCTTC,CASSPPAAGGKAEQFF
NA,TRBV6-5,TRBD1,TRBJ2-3,TGTGCCAGCGGGGAGAGGGGGCTGGGTAGGGATACGCAGTATTTT,CASGERGLGRDTQYF
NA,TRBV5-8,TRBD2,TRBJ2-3,TGTGCCAGCAGCTTGGGAAGCGGGGGGGCCCCAGATACGCAGTATTTT,CASSLGSGGAPDTQYF
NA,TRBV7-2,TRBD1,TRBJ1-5,TGTGCCAGCAGCTTAGCGCTACAGGGGGCGCAGCCCCAGCATTTT,CASSLALQGAQPQHF
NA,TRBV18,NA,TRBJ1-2,TGTGCCAGCTCACCGCTGGCGGAGCAGGGCTACACCTTC,CASSPLAEQGYTF
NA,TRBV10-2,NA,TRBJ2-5,TGCGCCAGCAGTGAGGCGACAGACCGTGGGACCCAGTACTTC,CASSEATDRGTQYF
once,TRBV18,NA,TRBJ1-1,TGTGCCAGCTCACTTCGTCGGGACACTGAAGCTTTCTTT,CASSLRRDTEAFF
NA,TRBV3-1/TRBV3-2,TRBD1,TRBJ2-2,TGTGCCAGCAGCCGGGGACAGTCGTTGCTGGGGGCCGGGGAGCTGTTTTTT,CASSRGQSLLGAGELFF
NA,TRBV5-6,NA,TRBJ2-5,TGTGCCAGCAGCTTCCGGGGCCAAGAGACCCAGTACTTC,CASSFRGQETQYF
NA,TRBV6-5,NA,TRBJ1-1,TGTGCCAGCAGTCTCTCGGTGGGCATGAACACTGAAGCTTTCTTT,CASSLSVGMNTEAFF
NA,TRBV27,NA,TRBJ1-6,TGTGCCAGCAGGATGGGGGGTGGTAATTCACCCCTCCACTTT,CASRMGGGNSPLHF
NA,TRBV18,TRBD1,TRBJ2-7,TGTGCCAGCTCCCCCAGACAGGGACGGGACGAGCAGTACTTC,CASSPRQGRDEQYF
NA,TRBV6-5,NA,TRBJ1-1,TGTGCCAGCAGTTACGGGCAGGAGAACACTGAAGCTTTCTTT,CASSYGQENTEAFF
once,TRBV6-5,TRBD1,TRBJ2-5,TGTGCCAGCACCGAGGGGGCGCGGTACAGAGAGACCCAGTACTTC,CASTEGARYRETQYF
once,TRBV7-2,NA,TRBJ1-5,TGTGCCAGCAGCTATGGGGGGGGGACTAATCAGCCCCAGCATTTT,CASSYGGGTNQPQHF
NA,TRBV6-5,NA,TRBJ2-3,TGTGCCAGCAGAGACCCTCTGGGGGGTACGCAGTATTTT,CASRDPLGGTQYF
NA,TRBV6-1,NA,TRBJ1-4,TGTGCCAGCAGTGAATCCCTCGGGGTCGGAGAAAAACTGTTTTTT,CASSESLGVGEKLFF
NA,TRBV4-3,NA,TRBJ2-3,TGCGCCAGCAGCTCCCAATGGGGGGGCCCCGGCACAGATACGCAGTATTTT,CASSSQWGGPGTDTQYF
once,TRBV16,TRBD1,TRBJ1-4,TGTGCCAGCAGCCACGACAGGGTGACTAATGAAAAACTGTTTTTT,CASSHDRVTNEKLFF
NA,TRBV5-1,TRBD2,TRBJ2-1,TGCGCCAGCAGCCCCCGGACTAGCGGTTACAATGAGCAGTTCTTC,CASSPRTSGYNEQFF
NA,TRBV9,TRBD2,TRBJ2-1,TGTGCCAGCAGCGGGGGACTAGCGGGTTACAATGAGCAGTTCTTC,CASSGGLAGYNEQFF
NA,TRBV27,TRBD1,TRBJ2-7,TGTGCCAGCAGTTTATCAACAGGGGGCCCTACACTCTACGAGCAGTACTTC,CASSLSTGGPTLYEQYF
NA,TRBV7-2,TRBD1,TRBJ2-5,TGTGCCAGCAGCTTAGGACCGGGACAGGGGGGGAAGACCCAGTACTTC,CASSLGPGQGGKTQYF
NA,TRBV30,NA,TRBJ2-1,TGTGCCTGGAGTGTAGGAGAGTACTACAATGAGCAGTTCTTC,CAWSVGEYYNEQFF